These 21 T cell receptor beta chains originate from one sample sequenced in a study of cytomegalovirus exposure and HLA in healthy donors (dated by TCRdb to about 2017). The library was built by means of the immunoSEQ multiplex PCR assay. For the multiplex PCR, a mixture combining 60 forward primers for TCR Vbeta segments and 13 reverse primers for TCR Jbeta segments was used. Sourced from immuneACCESS, this table was stored by TCRdb with only in-frame sequences that have V and J called. A share of the clones is absent; for the studies checked, an unresolved V gene accounts for under half, and the remainder has no known explanation. The sample includes approximately 79,000 clones, with 60% to 85% observed a single time. The top ten clonotypes cover 1.6% of the sample. Sequencing was carried out using PBMCs. The receptors were gathered from a man aged 40-50 years in good health and CMV-seronegative.

This rearrangement joins TRBV6-5 to TRBJ2-3; 7 nucleotides align to TRBD1. V was clipped by 4 bases and J by 2 bases; unmatched bases: 6. CDR3 length: 15 residues. Per the germline V gene, CDR1 is MNHEY and CDR2 is SVGAGI. CDR3 sequence reads: CASSLSGTATDTQYF. DNA for the CDR3: TGTGCCAGCAGTTTATCCGGGACAGCCACAGATACGCAGTATTTT.

The V gene is TRBV6-1, the J gene TRBJ2-3, with D possibly TRBD1 on 5 matching bases. V lost 2 bases, J lost 8 bases, and 11 bases lay in between. The V gene's germline CDR1 is MNHNS and CDR2 SASEGT. This CDR3 region has 13 residues. CDR3 sequence reads: CASSESPGFTQYF. The CDR3 DNA follows: TGTGCCAGCAGTGAATCGCCAGGGTTTACGCAGTATTTT.

This chain joins TRBV10-2 and TRBJ2-1; weak D call: TRBD2 (5 bases). The CDR3 runs 14 residues. V shed 4 bases and J shed 7 bases, with 14 bases lying between them. CDR1 is WSHSY, CDR2 SAAADI, per germline. CDR3 nucleotides: TGCGCCAGCAGTGGGGCCGGGATAGGGAATGAGCAGTTCTTC. It is translated as CASSGAGIGNEQFF.

V gene TRBV6-1 combines with J gene TRBJ2-1; the match to TRBD1 covers 8 bases. The CDR3 extends over 15 amino acids. Germline trimming cut 5 bases from V and 1 base from J; bases unmatched to any gene: 4. Looked up from germline, CDR1 is MNHNS and CDR2 is SASEGT. The CDR3 protein is CASSPGTGSYNEQFF. The CDR3, as DNA: TGTGCCAGCAGTCCCGGGACAGGTTCCTACAATGAGCAGTTCTTC.

The chain has TRBV28 and TRBJ2-7; D may be TRBD2 (6 bases). The CDR3 runs to 15 residues. Germline values: CDR1 MDHEN, CDR2 SYDVKM. V was clipped by 6 bases and J by 2 bases, with 17 bases between them. The CDR3: CASSPGDRTPYEQYF. CDR3 bases: TGTGCCAGCAGCCCGGGGGACCGGACCCCCTACGAGCAGTACTTC. The full variable domain, rest sourced from reference TRBV28 and TRBJ2-7, is DVKVTQSSRYLVKRTGEKVFLECVQDMDHENMFWYRQDPGLGLRLIYFSYDVKMKEKGDIPEGYSVSREKKERFSLILESASTNQTSMYLCASSPGDRTPYEQYFGPGTRLTVT.

V is TRBV5-6 and J is TRBJ2-7; D is possibly TRBD1 (6 bases). V was pared by 1 base and J by 7 bases, with 18 bases between. The germline gives CDR1 SGHDT, CDR2 YYEEEE. The CDR3 runs to 15 residues. Here the CDR3 reads CASSLLGSTGWEQYF. Here the CDR3 DNA reads TGTGCCAGCAGCTTGCTTGGGTCGACAGGATGGGAGCAGTACTTC.

This chain links TRBV18 with TRBJ2-1; TRBD1 aligns across 7 bases. Germline CDR1 reads KGHSH; CDR2 reads LQKENI. J lost 7 bases, V lost 0 bases, and 6 bases had no gene match. The CDR3 consists of 15 residues. DNA for the CDR3: TGTGCCAGCTCACCACCGACAGGGCCCAATAATGAGCAGTTCTTC. As protein: CASSPPTGPNNEQFF. The variable domain in full, with the rest retrieved from reference TRBV18 and TRBJ2-1, is NAGVMQNPRHLVRRRGQEARLRCSPMKGHSHVYWYRQLPEEGLKFMVYLQKENIIDESGMPKERFSAEFPKEGPSILRIQQVVRGDSAAYFCASSPPTGPNNEQFFGPGTRLTVL.

The rearrangement joins TRBV27 to TRBJ2-7; weak D call: TRBD1 (6 bases). CDR1 and CDR2 from the germline V gene are MNHEY and SMNVEV (reference sequence). The CDR3 spans 15 residues. With 1 base removed from V and 6 bases from J, the gap between germline ends came to 16 bases. This CDR3 reads CASSLYVGGQPEQYF. The CDR3 DNA reads TGTGCCAGCAGTTTATATGTTGGCGGACAGCCCGAGCAGTACTTC.

The J gene is TRBJ2-5, the V gene TRBV5-1; D is unresolved. V was trimmed by 0 bases and J by 3 bases, leaving 9 bases between them. CDR1 and CDR2 (germline): SGHRS, YFSETQ. The CDR3 extends over 14 amino acids. CDR3 coding DNA: TGCGCCAGCAGCTTGGGTTTCGGAGAAGAGACCCAGTACTTC. Residues: CASSLGFGEETQYF.

This clone is a singleton in its sample. V is TRBV7-3 and J is TRBJ2-3, with 10 positions matching TRBD2. The CDR3 spans 15 residues. The trim removed 5 bases at V and 1 base at J, leaving 3 bases unmatched. Germline values: CDR1 SGHTA, CDR2 FQGTGA. The CDR3 reads CASSQGLAGTDTQYF. The CDR3 nucleotides read TGTGCCAGCAGCCAAGGACTAGCGGGCACAGATACGCAGTATTTT.

This clone was detected a few times. This chain connects TRBV7-9 to TRBJ1-4; D is uncertain. Trimming pared 4 bases from V and 5 bases from J, leaving 11 bases between. CDR3 length: 14 residues. In germline, CDR1 is SEHNR, CDR2 FQNEAQ (reference sequence). CDR3 in amino acids: CASSYRGTNEKLFF. The CDR3 bases are TGTGCCAGCAGCTACCGCGGCACGAATGAAAAACTGTTTTTT.

This clone occurred a few times. The CDR3 nucleotides read TGTGCCAGCAGGACAGGGGTGAGGACAGATACGCAGTATTTT. This translates into CASRTGVRTDTQYF. The chain links TRBV6-1 to TRBJ2-3, with TRBD1 identical over 8 bases. The germline CDR1 and CDR2 sequences are MNHNS and SASEGT. J lost 3 bases, V lost 6 bases, and 5 bases had no gene match. The CDR3 runs 14 residues.

The chain carries TRBV2 and TRBJ2-2, with 10 bases fitting TRBD2. There are 18 residues in the CDR3. Germline V gives CDR1 SNHLY, CDR2 FYNNEI. Trimming at V came to 6 bases and at J to 5 bases, leaving 15 bases not matched to a gene. CDR3 amino acids: CASRLQEGLARATGELFF. CDR3 bases: TGTGCCAGCAGACTTCAGGAGGGACTAGCGAGGGCAACCGGGGAGCTGTTTTTT. Full variable domain (outside the CDR3, taken from reference TRBV2 and TRBJ2-2): EPEVTQTPSHQVTQMGQEVILRCVPISNHLYFYWYRQILGQKVEFLVSFYNNEISEKSEIFDDQFSVERPDGSNFTLKIRSTKLEDSAMYFCASRLQEGLARATGELFFGEGSRLTVL.

The chain uses TRBV6-6 and TRBJ1-5, with TRBD1 as a possible D gene (5 bases). Deletions cut 0 bases from V and 2 bases from J, with 11 bases between. The germline V gene encodes CDR1 MNHNY and CDR2 SVGAGI (reference sequence). The CDR3 spans 16 residues. The CDR3 spells CASSYSLPTGNQPQHF. The CDR3 nucleotides are TGTGCCAGCAGTTACTCGCTTCCGACAGGCAATCAGCCCCAGCATTTT.

DNA of the CDR3: TGCGCCAGCAGCTTGATCAACATGAACACTGAAGCTTTCTTT. Its protein is CASSLINMNTEAFF. The genes are TRBV5-1 and TRBJ1-1; D ambiguous. The V gene's germline CDR1 is SGHRS and CDR2 YFSETQ. The V end was cut by 1 base, the J end by 0 bases, with 7 bases between. CDR3 length equals 14 residues. The whole variable domain, remainder taken from reference TRBV5-1 and TRBJ1-1, is KAGVTQTPRYLIKTRGQQVTLSCSPISGHRSVSWYQQTPGQGLQFLFEYFSETQRNKGNFPGRFSGRQFSNSRSEMNVSTLELGDSALYLCASSLINMNTEAFFGQGTRLTVV.

J is TRBJ1-1 and V is TRBV11-2, with 8 bases matching TRBD1. The ends lost 3 bases at V and 4 bases at J; junction bases unmatched: 10. The CDR3 extends over 16 amino acids. Germline V gene sequence: CDR1 SGHAT, CDR2 FQNNGV. The CDR3 loop reads CASSFPRQGLSTEAFF. CDR3 DNA: TGTGCCAGCAGCTTCCCTAGACAGGGGCTGAGCACTGAAGCTTTCTTT.

This clone occurred once. The chain couples TRBV9 to TRBJ1-1; the match to TRBD1 covers 7 bases. Germline V gene lookup returns CDR1 SGDLS and CDR2 YYNGEE. Trimming cost V 4 bases and J 1 base; bases outside gene matches: 7. The CDR3 totals 15 residues. The CDR3 loop is CASSTQTGTNTEAFF. Written as DNA, the CDR3 is TGTGCCAGCAGCACCCAGACAGGGACGAACACTGAAGCTTTCTTT. Using reference TRBV9 and TRBJ1-1 for the parts outside the CDR3, the full variable domain is DSGVTQTPKHLITATGQRVTLRCSPRSGDLSVYWYQQSLDQGLQFLIQYYNGEERAKGNILERFSAQQFPDLHSELNLSSLELGDSALYFCASSTQTGTNTEAFFGQGTRLTVV.

The chain links TRBV5-1 to TRBJ1-4; D perhaps matches TRBD1 (6 bases). The germline CDR1 and CDR2 sequences are SGHRS and YFSETQ. V lost 6 bases to trimming and J lost 0 bases, with 12 bases between them. This CDR3 has 15 amino acids. The CDR3 DNA reads TGCGCCAGCACTCCTGGGGGCGCAACTAATGAAAAACTGTTTTTT. Its protein is CASTPGGATNEKLFF.

The J gene is TRBJ1-5, the V gene TRBV19, with 7 bases aligning to TRBD1. J gave up 3 bases and V 3 bases, and 5 bases lay outside the gene matches. CDR3 length: 15 amino acids. Germline loops: CDR1 LNHDA, CDR2 SQIVND (reference sequence). CDR3 coding DNA: TGTGCCAGTAGTATGACGGGACAGATCAATCAGCCCCAGCATTTT. It yields the protein CASSMTGQINQPQHF. Supplemented by reference TRBV19 and TRBJ1-5, the full variable domain reads DGGITQSPKYLFRKEGQNVTLSCEQNLNHDAMYWYRQDPGQGLRLIYYSQIVNDFQKGDIAEGYSVSREKKESFPLTVTSAQKNPTAFYLCASSMTGQINQPQHFGDGTRLSIL.

V gene TRBV6-5 combines with J gene TRBJ1-5; 7 bases align to TRBD1. CDR3 length: 14 amino acids. V dropped 6 bases and J dropped 5; count of bases not matched to a gene: 7. CDR1 and CDR2 (germline): MNHEY, SVGAGI. The CDR3 here is CASRQQGKDQPQHF. As DNA, the CDR3 is TGTGCCAGCAGACAACAGGGGAAAGATCAGCCCCAGCATTTT.

The chain links TRBV7-6 to TRBJ2-7; D is perhaps TRBD1 (5 bases). Germline lookup yields CDR1 SGHVS and CDR2 FNYEAQ. The CDR3 runs to 15 residues. The germline V and J ends were trimmed by 5 bases and 2 bases, with 16 bases remaining between them. The CDR3 nucleotides read TGTGCCAGCAGCCAATCACCTCAGGGTCCCTACGAGCAGTACTTC. Amino acid sequence: CASSQSPQGPYEQYF. Combining the CDR3 with reference TRBV7-6 and TRBJ2-7 gives the whole variable domain GAGVSQSPRYKVTKRGQDVALRCDPISGHVSLYWYRQALGQGPEFLTYFNYEAQQDKSGLPNDRFSAERPEGSISTLTIQRTEQRDSAMYRCASSQSPQGPYEQYFGPGTRLTVT.